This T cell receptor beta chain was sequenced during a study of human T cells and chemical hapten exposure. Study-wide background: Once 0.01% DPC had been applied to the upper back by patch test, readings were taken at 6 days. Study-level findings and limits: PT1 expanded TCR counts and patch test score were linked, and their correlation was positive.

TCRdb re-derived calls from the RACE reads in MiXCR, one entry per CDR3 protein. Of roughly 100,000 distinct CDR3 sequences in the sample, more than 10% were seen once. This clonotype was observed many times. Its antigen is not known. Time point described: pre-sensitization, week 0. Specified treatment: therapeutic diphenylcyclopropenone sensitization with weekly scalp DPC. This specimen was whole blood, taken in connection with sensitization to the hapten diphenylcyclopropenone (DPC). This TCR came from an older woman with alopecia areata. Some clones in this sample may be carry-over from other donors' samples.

Here the CDR3 DNA reads TGTGCCAGCACTGGACAGAAGGGCTATACGCAGTATTTT. As protein: CASTGQKGYTQYF. The chain couples TRBV2 to TRBJ2-3; possibly TRBD1 for D (6 bases). Germline V gene data show CDR1 as SNHLY and CDR2 as FYNNEI. The CDR3 contains 13 residues. Trimming cost V 7 bases and J 7 bases, with 15 bases left between them.